This T cell receptor (beta chain) was identified during a study of cytomegalovirus exposure and HLA in healthy donors (dated by TCRdb to the late 2010s). Context from the whole study: According to an earlier analysis of 450 to 650 of the donors, about 190 million T cells yielded 120 million or so unique TCR beta sequences and around 300 Gb of sequence data. To predict cytomegalovirus infection status, the study brought together high-throughput TCR immunosequencing, statistical association of individual TCRs with disease status, and machine learning. Donor age, sex, ethnicity and CMV serostatus were collected together with the repertoire data. Among 398 genotyped donors of the cohort, an average of approximately 240,000 unique TCR beta nucleotide sequences was sequenced per donor, of which about 19% were non-productive. In a later genetic analysis, genome-wide SNP genotypes for about three fifths of the 666 donors were used, and that subset was treated as a discovery cohort. A later analysis re-analyzed previously published TCR beta repertoires from 600 to 850 donors and added high-resolution HLA genotyping to study TCR occurrence patterns. Class I and class II HLA loci were covered by the typing at four-digit resolution. The number of donors typed differed by locus, with about 629-630 for A, B, C, DRB1 and DQB1, roughly 520 for DQA1, about 610 for DPA1, and 400 to 490 for DPB1. In the later analysis, no new phenotypic data were used to find candidate immune exposures; instead, reliance was placed on TCR beta sequences and their occurrence across donors. The study aimed to test whether cataloging public T cell receptors could reveal signatures of past pathogen exposure. A separate validation cohort of about 110 different subjects was used in addition to the approximately 640-subject first cohort. Of the 398 genotyped donors, roughly 80% fell in the genetic ancestry cluster associated with self-reported Caucasian donors. Roughly 5 DR-DQ haplotypes were handled as single units for association and clustering because linkage in the cohort was strong. The study used immunosequencing to profile the T cell repertoires of approximately 650 subjects and linked those repertoires to cytomegalovirus serostatus. An early release covering roughly 640 HLA-typed donors comprised 300 to 350 gigabases of sequencing data and around 85 million unique TCR sequences. An earlier analysis of some 500 of the donors applied high-throughput TCR beta sequencing to assess whether each TCR beta V gene segment acted as functional or pseudogenic. All discovery cohort repertoires had been generated using a single sequencing platform. Broader findings and caveats from the paper: The authors suggested that the approach could potentially be extended to other disease states and immunological phenotypes. In a later analysis, 16,951 TCR beta sequences were associated with specific HLA alleles at a false discovery rate of 0.05. In both the original and validation cohorts, the classifier was reported to diagnose cytomegalovirus status with high specificity and sensitivity. In a later analysis, HLA-associated TCR beta chains showed more clonal expansion and lower generation probabilities than non-associated chains that were equally common. A cluster of highly shared sequence variants was judged likely to be a technical artifact of the sequencing pipeline. Compared with the approximately 720-donor mean, donors in an Asian-associated ancestry cluster had fewer N-insertions in productive TCRs, according to a later genetic analysis. A further reported finding was that TCR beta sequences accurately predicted the HLA-A and HLA-B alleles for most subjects in the first cohort. Assigning TCR associations to individual alleles was difficult when HLA alleles, especially DR and DQ, strongly co-occurred. An association between a missense DCLRE1C variant and V-gene and J-gene trimming of TCR beta chains was found in a later genetic analysis and replicated in an independent cohort. About 17 rarely observed V segments, including chromosome 9 orphons, were excluded from the earlier analysis of approximately 600 of the donors because counts were too low. While some public TCRs were present in many individuals, most TCR sequences turned up only very rarely across donors. A later analysis found that most CMV-associated TCR beta chains appeared HLA-restricted, with HLA associations seemingly driven largely by CMV exposure. Some IMGT-functional V segments, including TRBV6-2 and TRBV6-3, could not be distinguished by the 87-base-pair reads and were therefore excluded. In an earlier analysis of approximately 590 of the donors, most TCR beta V segments appeared in productive rearrangements about 87% or about 30% of the time, broadly matching IMGT annotations. Immune exposure information for the cohort was limited to CMV serostatus. A later analysis reported that several top co-occurrence clusters appeared linked to parvovirus B19, influenza, CMV and Epstein-Barr virus. The study listed 164 TCR beta chains as associated with cytomegalovirus. A few of the identified cytomegalovirus-associated TCR beta chains were confirmed in vitro to be specific for cytomegalovirus antigens. Sequencing depth was assumed to be roughly uniform across donors in the presence/absence analyses, though that assumption may not hold. According to a later analysis, TCR association rates differed among HLA loci, with DRB1 alleles showing the most associated TCRs and HLA-C alleles showing the fewest. This cohort had only TCR beta chains sequenced, and the lack of alpha or paired-chain data limited which features could be detected. Because HLA typing was missing for some donors at each locus, association tests included only the typed subset. Linkage disequilibrium might explain the correlated functional status among segregating V segments, but an unknown experimental factor could not be ruled out.

V is pared back by 4 bases and J by 4 bases, with 13 bases lying between the germline termini. Inclusive of the bounding cysteine and phenylalanine, the CDR3 is 14 residues long. The read is trimmed to its CDR3 DNA, 42 bases read in frame from base 1. The germline V gene (reference sequence) supplies CDR1 MNHNY and CDR2 SVGAGI. The cohort consisted of approximately 690 healthy bone marrow donors. All cohort members were sampled while nominally healthy, although unrecorded immune exposures were likely present. The donor tested CMV seronegative, placing the donor among the 352 seronegative members of the cohort. A peripheral blood sample was collected from each donor, and TCR beta sequencing was performed on peripheral blood mononuclear cells. Genomic DNA was extracted from the blood cell samples with the Qiagen DNeasy Blood Extraction Kit. Libraries were built with the immunoSEQ multiplex PCR assay. For the multiplex PCR, a mixture combining 60 forward primers for TCR Vbeta segments and 13 reverse primers for TCR Jbeta segments was used. The CDR3 region of rearranged TCR beta genes was amplified from genomic DNA by a multiplex PCR assay. Amplified TCR beta libraries were sequenced as 87-base-pair reads on the Illumina HiSeq System. The published analysis was carried out like this. In a later analysis, 80 million or so unique TCR beta chains were counted across the approximately 620 repertoires, and approximately 11 million of these chains were shared by at least two donors. Raw reads were error-corrected and collapsed into unique sequences by a nearest-neighbor algorithm in which closely related sequences were merged to remove PCR and sequencing errors. CDR3 sequences were aligned to IMGT reference sequences to assign V, D and J gene segments. For a sequence to be retained, a match of at least six nucleotides to both a V gene segment and a J gene segment was required. Rearrangements were classified as productive when the CDR3 lacked stop codons and remained in frame with V and J, and all other rearrangements were classified as non-productive. CDR3 was defined according to IMGT convention as the region running from the second conserved V-encoded cysteine to the conserved J-encoded phenylalanine. The earlier analysis of 550 to 650 of the donors excluded any sequence lacking an unambiguous match to a single V gene segment. An earlier analysis of almost 600 of the donors classified V segments as functional when productive rearrangements were above 56.7% and as segregating when the standard deviation between donors was above 5%. A statistical classification framework was built to diagnose cytomegalovirus status from the catalog of TCR beta chain sequences. V and J gene assignment, in a later analysis, came from comparing TCR nucleotide sequences with IMGT/GENE-DB human TR gene sequences. In a later analysis, CDR3 sequences and most-parsimonious VDJ recombination scenarios were assigned using the TCRdist pipeline. In a later analysis, each TCR beta chain was defined by its CDR3 amino acid sequence together with its V-gene family, and reads without a unique V-gene family were excluded. As a way to deal with suspected cross-contamination and a sequencing artifact, a later analysis dropped more than 500 nucleotide sequences that were highly shared and had low generation probability. For each public chain, a later analysis derived a clonal expansion index from normalized ranks of inferred template counts within each repertoire. In a later analysis, generation probabilities were computed using a VDJ recombination model fitted to out-of-frame rearrangements, and the results were checked against IGoR. In a later analysis, TCR-TCR, TCR-HLA and TCR-CMV co-occurrence was scored with hypergeometric tests, and a repertoire-size bias correction was applied to TCR pairs. In a later analysis, false discovery rates were estimated by permuting HLA or CMV assignments 20 times. In a later analysis, co-occurring TCRs were grouped using DBSCAN, with TCRdist sequence similarity added in when clustering inside HLA-allele-positive subsets. Repertoires with fewer than 30,000 or more than 120,000 public chains, plus five repertoires with anomalous nucleotide sharing, were excluded from co-occurrence clustering. Drawn from immuneACCESS, this table holds only the in-frame rearrangements with V and J called that TCRdb kept. Clones are partly lost; checked studies trace under half to an unresolved V gene and leave the rest unexplained. D and trimming were read from the DNA, whereas the V and J calls and clone size are those reported in that table. This sample comprises tens of thousands of clones, about 80% of them detected only once. The ten largest clones represent around 6% of the sample.

This clone was seen only a few times. This clone's antigen is unknown. Base qualities are not at hand, and no much larger clone is one base apart. The chain joins TRBV6-6 to TRBJ1-1; the D gene is perhaps TRBD1, from 6 matching bases. This clonotype was sampled from a female donor in good health and CMV-seronegative. Sequenced input: PBMCs. The sequence in DNA is TGTGCCAGCAGTTTCTCAGGGGTAGGCACTGAAGCTTTCTTT. It codes for CASSFSGVGTEAFF.